The rows below give T cell receptor beta chains drawn from one sample of a study of early T cells in non-severe SARS-CoV-2 infection. TCRdb re-analysed the 5' RACE reads in MiXCR, keeping a single row per CDR3 protein. The table lists tens of thousands of distinct CDR3 sequences, 14% of them singletons, with 5% to 7% in the top ten. The sequenced sample was whole blood. The source is an adult who was a healthcare worker with PCR-confirmed SARS-CoV-2 infection or an uninfected control (not recorded which). The CDR3 runs from the conserved cysteine through the conserved F or W. Fields, in order: J gene, V gene, clone size, D gene, CDR3 DNA, CDR3 protein. The D gene is left open where the match is weak. Size values are once, few and many counts, or a class for expanded clones, and some rows have none.

>TRBJ2-7|TRBV12-3/TRBV12-4|.|.
TGTGCCAGCAGTTTAACAAGATACGAGCAGTACTTC
CASSLTRYEQYF
>TRBJ1-1|TRBV20-1|few|.
TGCAGTGCTAGGCCGAACCGAGGACGAAGCGACACTGAAGCTTTCTTT
CSARPNRGRSDTEAFF
>TRBJ2-7|TRBV7-8|few|.
TGTGCCAGCAGCCCGAAGGTGGCAGGGAAAAACGAGCAGTACTTC
CASSPKVAGKNEQYF
>TRBJ1-2|TRBV4-1|few|.
TGCGCCAGCAGCCGATACGAGGGGGAGTTCTATGGCTACACCTTC
CASSRYEGEFYGYTF
>TRBJ2-3|TRBV29-1|few|.
TGTGCAGGTCTGACAGATACGCAGTATTTT
CAGLTDTQYF
>TRBJ1-1|TRBV10-3|few|.
TGTGCCATCGGCGGGGGCGACACTGAAGCTTTCTTT
CAIGGGDTEAFF
>TRBJ1-5|TRBV11-2|few|.
TGTGCCAGCTCAACGGGGAGAGGCAGCAATCAGCCCCAGCATTTT
CASSTGRGSNQPQHF
>TRBJ2-7|TRBV20-1|.|.
TGCAGTGCTAGGAGCCAGGCCCACGAGCAGTACTTC
CSARSQAHEQYF
>TRBJ2-7|TRBV28|.|TRBD1
TGTGCCAGCAGTCCCGCCGGGACAGAAGACGAGCAGTACTTC
CASSPAGTEDEQYF
>TRBJ2-7|TRBV20-1|.|TRBD1
TGCAGTGCGAACAGGGGTACCTACGAGCAGTACTTC
CSANRGTYEQYF
>TRBJ2-3|TRBV10-1|.|.
TGCGCCAGCAGTGAGTCCACGATAAGCACAGATACGCAGTATTTT
CASSESTISTDTQYF
>TRBJ2-4|TRBV3-1|.|TRBD1
TGTGCCAGCAGCCGAGGGGGCCTAGCCAAAAACATTCAGTACTTC
CASSRGGLAKNIQYF
>TRBJ1-5|TRBV3-1|.|.
TGTGCCAGCAGCCAGTATCCCGGGGTCAATCAGCCCCAGCATTTT
CASSQYPGVNQPQHF
>TRBJ2-3|TRBV7-2|many|TRBD2
TGTGCCAGCAGCCCCCGGGGAAAGCGGGGCTACACAGATACGCAGTATTTT
CASSPRGKRGYTDTQYF
>TRBJ2-2|TRBV10-2|.|.
TGCGCCAGCACAAACAGGGACGCCGGGGAGCTGTTTTTT
CASTNRDAGELFF
>TRBJ2-3|TRBV1|.|.
TGCATCAGCAGCCTTGGGACTAGCGGGGGTTATACGCAGTATTTT
CISSLGTSGGYTQYF
>TRBJ1-6|TRBV27|few|.
TGTGCCAGCAGTTTAAAACAGTTTGGATCACCCCTCCACTTT
CASSLKQFGSPLHF
>TRBJ1-1|TRBV6-2/TRBV6-3|few|.
TGTGCCAGCAGTTACCCCCCAGAGAGGACTGAAGCTTTCTTT
CASSYPPERTEAFF
>TRBJ2-7|TRBV7-2|.|.
TGTGCCAGCAGCTTAGTTCGCGGTTACGAGCAGTACTTC
CASSLVRGYEQYF
>TRBJ2-1|TRBV24-1|.|.
TGTGCCACCAGTGAAAGCTCCTACAATGAGCAGTTCTTC
CATSESSYNEQFF
>TRBJ1-4|TRBV5-4|few|.
TGTGCCAGCAGCCCCAGAGGAACTAATGAAAAACTGTTTTTT
CASSPRGTNEKLFF
>TRBJ1-1|TRBV12-3/TRBV12-4|few|.
TGTGCCAGCAGCGTTTTGGACGGATGGAACACTGAAGCTTTCTTT
CASSVLDGWNTEAFF
>TRBJ2-2|TRBV20-1|.|.
TGCAGTGCCAATGCCTTACAGGGCCCGGGGGAGCTGTTTTTT
CSANALQGPGELFF